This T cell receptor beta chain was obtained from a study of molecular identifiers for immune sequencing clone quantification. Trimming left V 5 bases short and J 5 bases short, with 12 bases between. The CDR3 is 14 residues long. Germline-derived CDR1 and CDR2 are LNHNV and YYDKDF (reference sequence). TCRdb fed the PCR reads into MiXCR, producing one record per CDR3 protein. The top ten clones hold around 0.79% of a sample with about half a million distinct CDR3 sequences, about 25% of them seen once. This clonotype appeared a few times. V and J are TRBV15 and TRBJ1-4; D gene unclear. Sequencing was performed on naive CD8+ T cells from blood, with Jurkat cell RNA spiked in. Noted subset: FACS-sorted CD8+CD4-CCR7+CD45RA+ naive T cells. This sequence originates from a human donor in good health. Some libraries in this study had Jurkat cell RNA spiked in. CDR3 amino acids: CATSGPGPNEKLFF. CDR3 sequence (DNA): TGTGCCACCAGCGGACCTGGGCCGAATGAAAAACTGTTTTTT.